This T cell receptor (beta chain) was captured in a study of beta chain features in type 1 diabetes. Reverse transcription of all isolated RNA meant that expressed TCRB transcripts were sequenced. Naive, central memory and regulatory T cell samples averaged approximately 3.6 million immunoSEQ reads each. Clones were sequenced by immunoSEQ multiplex PCR, and TCRdb holds only the in-frame ones, with some missing. Of some 350,000 clones listed, roughly 13% are singletons. The CDR3 runs to 11 residues. Germline V gene sequence: CDR1 MNHNY, CDR2 SVGAGI (reference sequence). J gave up 3 bases and V 8 bases, and 1 base lay outside the gene matches. General study points: Whether TCRB rearrangement is influenced by HLA type was left unresolved in this analysis. Shortening of TCRB CDR3s, moderate but significant, appeared in all four CD4+ subsets of Type 1 diabetes patients. Patients with type 1 diabetes carried fewer insertions and had more deletions at their VDJ junctions.

Via the markers CD45RO/CCR7/CD25/CD127/CD95/CD27, stem cell-like memory, regulatory, central memory and naive CD4+ cells were sorted. A note on this clone: Its antigen is undetermined.

The sequence was obtained from a woman aged 18-35 years with type 1 diabetes. This chain connects TRBV6-6 to TRBJ2-7; 7 nucleotides line up with TRBD2. What was sequenced was naive CD4+ T cells from blood. The CDR3: CASGGGYEQYF. As DNA, the CDR3 is TGTGCCAGCGGGGGGGGCTACGAGCAGTACTTC.